The source of this TCR beta chain is a study of cytomegalovirus exposure and HLA in healthy donors. Study at large: Earlier work reported about 110 million unique TCR beta sequences from about 180 million T cells. A data release that came early held 80 million or so unique TCRs from HLA-typed donors. Regarding the study as a whole: As a later analysis revealed, most CMV-associated TCR beta chains appeared HLA-restricted. Researchers counted roughly 150 TCR beta chains as cytomegalovirus-associated.

CDR3 length equals 14 residues. Germline V gene data show CDR1 as MNHEY and CDR2 as SMNVEV (reference sequence). The trim removed 5 bases at V and 3 bases at J, leaving 4 bases unmatched. With regard to this clone: The antigen remains unidentified.

The PCR was carried out with 60 Vbeta primers and 13 Jbeta primers. Method: immunoSEQ multiplex PCR; TCRdb's copy keeps in-frame clones and lacks some. This sample's table has fewer than 100,000 clones. The chain is built from TRBV27 and TRBJ2-7, with TRBD2 matching 10 bases. Sequences were obtained from PBMCs. This clonotype was obtained from a man aged 50 to 59 in good health and CMV-seronegative. CDR3 in DNA: TGTGCCAGCAGTCTAGGACTAGCGGTCTACGAGCAGTACTTC. It yields the protein CASSLGLAVYEQYF.